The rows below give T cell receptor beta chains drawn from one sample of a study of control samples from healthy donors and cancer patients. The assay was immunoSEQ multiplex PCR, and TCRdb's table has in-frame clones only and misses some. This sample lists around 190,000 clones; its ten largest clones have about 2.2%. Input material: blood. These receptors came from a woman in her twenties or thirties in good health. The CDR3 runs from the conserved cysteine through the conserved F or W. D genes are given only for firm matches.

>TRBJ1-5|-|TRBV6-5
TGTGCCAGCAGAGGGCAGGTCAATCAGCCCCAGCATTTT
CASRGQVNQPQHF
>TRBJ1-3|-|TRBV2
TGTGCCAGCAGCCCGAACCTACGGGGACCCTCTGGAAACACCATATATTTT
CASSPNLRGPSGNTIYF
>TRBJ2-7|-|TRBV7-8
TGTGCCAGCAGCTGGGGGGACACCTACGAGCAGTACTTC
CASSWGDTYEQYF
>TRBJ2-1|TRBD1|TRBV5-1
TGCGCCAGCAGCTTCACAGGGGTTTTCTACAATGAGCAGTTCTTC
CASSFTGVFYNEQFF
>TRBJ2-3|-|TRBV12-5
TGTGCTAGTGGTTTTAGCACAGATACGCAGTATTTT
CASGFSTDTQYF
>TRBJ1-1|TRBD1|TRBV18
TGTGCCAGCTCCGGCGGGACAGGGATGTCTGAAGCTTTCTTT
CASSGGTGMSEAFF
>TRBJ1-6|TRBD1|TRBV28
TGTGCCAGCCCTAGGGGGCCCGGGAATTCACCCCTCCACTTT
CASPRGPGNSPLHF
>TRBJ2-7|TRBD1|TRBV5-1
TGCGCCAGCAGCGATCGGACAGGGGCCTACGAGCAGTACTTC
CASSDRTGAYEQYF
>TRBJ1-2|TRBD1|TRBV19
TGTGCCACCAGACAGGGAGGCTATGGCTACACCTTC
CATRQGGYGYTF
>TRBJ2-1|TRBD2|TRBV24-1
TGTGCCACCAGCAGCGGGGGGGGAAATGAGCAGTTCTTC
CATSSGGGNEQFF
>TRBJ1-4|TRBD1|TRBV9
TGTGCCAGCAGCGAGCTAGGGACAGTGAATGAAAAACTGTTTTTT
CASSELGTVNEKLFF
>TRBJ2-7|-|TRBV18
TGTGCCAGCTCACCGGACAGCGATGTTTCCTACGAGCAGTACTTC
CASSPDSDVSYEQYF
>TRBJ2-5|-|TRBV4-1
TGCGCCAGCGGCTTGGGAGTCCAAGAGACCCAGTACTTC
CASGLGVQETQYF
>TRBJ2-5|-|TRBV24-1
TGTGCCACCAGTGAGGGAAAAACAGGGTCTGAGACCCAGTACTTC
CATSEGKTGSETQYF
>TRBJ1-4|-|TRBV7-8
TGTGCCGGAGTTAGGATGGGCGACAGACGAACCCCGGCGGAAAAACTGTTTTTT
CAGVRMGDRRTPAEKLFF